Shown below are 18 T cell receptor beta chains from a single sample sequenced in a study of T cell responses to AZD1222 COVID-19 vaccine. This table comes from immunoSEQ multiplex PCR, and its TCRdb copy is limited to in-frame clones, with some not included. Of more than 150,000 clones listed, approximately 91% are singletons. This material consisted of peripheral blood, taken on day 0 of AZD1222 vaccination. These receptors were obtained from an adult in good health.

V gene TRBV6-2 or TRBV6-3 combines with J gene TRBJ1-1; D is unclear. This CDR3 contains 14 residues. The ends were cut back, 2 bases at V and 6 bases at J, with 13 bases in the middle. CDR1 and CDR2 from the germline V gene are MNHEY and SVGEGT. CDR3 protein: CASSYQWGGAEAFF. The DNA of the CDR3 is TGTGCCAGCAGTTACCAGTGGGGAGGAGCTGAAGCTTTCTTT.

The rearrangement joins TRBV9 to TRBJ2-5, with D possibly matching TRBD1 (5 bases). CDR1 is SGDLS, CDR2 YYNGEE, per germline. With 4 bases removed from V and 1 base from J, the gap between germline ends came to 20 bases. The CDR3 is made up of 17 amino acids. DNA for the CDR3: TGTGCCAGCAGCCCCAAGAGGTGGGCAGGGCTCCAAGAGACCCAGTACTTC. Residues: CASSPKRWAGLQETQYF.

The chain couples TRBV3-1 (or the pseudogene TRBV3-2) to TRBJ2-5; tentatively, D is TRBD1 (5 bases). Per germline, CDR1 LGHDT and CDR2 YNNKEL (reference sequence). The length of the CDR3 is 15 residues. V lost 1 base, J lost 8 bases, and 17 bases lay in between. CDR3 nucleotides: TGTGCCAGCAGCCAAGGGGGCAGCTATTTAGATACCCAGTACTTC. Protein: CASSQGGSYLDTQYF.

This chain uses TRBV28 with TRBJ2-1, with D perhaps given as TRBD1 or TRBD2 (6 bases each). The CDR3 runs 16 residues. V lost 6 bases and J lost 5, with 20 bases in between. Per the germline V gene, CDR1 is MDHEN and CDR2 is SYDVKM. Here the CDR3 reads CASSQNWGAKDNEQFF. The DNA of the CDR3 is TGTGCCAGCAGCCAAAATTGGGGGGCTAAAGACAATGAGCAGTTCTTC.

The chain recombines TRBV18 with TRBJ2-1; 10 nucleotides agree with TRBD2. Germline V lookup: CDR1 KGHSH, CDR2 LQKENI. The ends lost 1 base at V and 11 bases at J; junction bases unmatched: 14. CDR3 length: 17 amino acids. CDR3 sequence reads: CASSPLQSTAGGLKQFF. The DNA of the CDR3 is TGTGCCAGCTCACCACTACAGAGTACAGCGGGGGGGCTGAAGCAGTTCTTC.

This chain connects TRBV6-5 to TRBJ1-1; 7 positions match TRBD1. Germline CDR1 reads MNHEY; CDR2 reads SVGAGI. The CDR3 has 14 amino acids. The trim removed 5 bases at V and 4 bases at J, leaving 7 bases unmatched. This CDR3 reads CASSRTGSVTEAFF. In DNA, the CDR3 is TGTGCCAGCAGTCGGACAGGCTCGGTCACTGAAGCTTTCTTT.

The V and J genes are TRBV11-2 and TRBJ2-7; unclear D gene. Germline assignment: CDR1 SGHAT and CDR2 FQNNGV. The CDR3 sequence is 17 residues long. V was clipped by 2 bases and J by 0 bases, with 17 bases between them. The CDR3, as DNA: TGTGCCAGCAGCTTAATTGCCTCTGGGCTTTCCTCCTACGAGCAGTACTTC. Translation gives CASSLIASGLSSYEQYF.

The CDR3, as DNA: TGTGCCAGCAGCTTAGAAGTAGGAAGGAAGGGCACAGATACGCAGTATTTT. This sequence encodes CASSLEVGRKGTDTQYF. The genes are TRBV7-2 and TRBJ2-3; unclear D gene. This CDR3 region has 17 residues. In germline, CDR1 is SGHTA, CDR2 FQGNSA. Trimming removed 1 base at V and 1 base at J, with 15 bases between.

V is TRBV12-3 or TRBV12-4 and J is TRBJ1-3; the D is unclear. Deletions cut 5 bases from V and 0 bases from J, with 2 bases between. This CDR3 region has 12 residues. Written as DNA, the CDR3 is TGTGCCAGCAGTCCCTCTGGAAACACCATATATTTT. Amino acid sequence: CASSPSGNTIYF.

V usage is TRBV27 and J usage is TRBJ2-3; unclear D gene. Germline CDR1 is MNHEY and CDR2 is SMNVEV (reference sequence). This CDR3 comprises 14 residues. V was shortened by 2 bases and J by 6 bases, with 12 bases between the two germline ends. CDR3 sequence: CASSLLGFGDTQYF. The CDR3 DNA sequence: TGTGCCAGCAGTTTACTAGGTTTTGGGGATACGCAGTATTTT.

The chain is built from TRBV28 and TRBJ1-5, with 9 bases lining up with TRBD1. V shed 2 bases and J 7 bases; nucleotides not matched to a gene: 3. The germline CDR1 and CDR2 sequences are MDHEN and SYDVKM. This CDR3 spans 14 amino acids. The chain's CDR3 is CASSLGTGNQPQHF. As DNA, the CDR3 is TGTGCCAGCAGTTTAGGGACAGGGAACCAGCCCCAGCATTTT.

The J gene is TRBJ2-7, the V gene TRBV27; TRBD2 is a possible D gene (5 bases). Trimming removed 1 base at V and 4 bases at J, with 20 bases between. In germline, CDR1 is MNHEY, CDR2 SMNVEV (reference sequence). The CDR3 loop spans 17 amino acids. CDR3 sequence reads: CASSLFSLGREQYEQYF. The CDR3 DNA follows: TGTGCCAGCAGTTTATTTTCCCTAGGCCGGGAACAATACGAGCAGTACTTC.

V is TRBV3-1 (or the pseudogene TRBV3-2) and J is TRBJ2-7; 7 bases line up with TRBD2. V was pared by 1 base and J by 4 bases, with 4 bases of the junction left unmatched. This CDR3 comprises 14 residues. CDR1 LGHDT and CDR2 YNNKEL come from the germline V gene (reference sequence). As DNA, the CDR3 is TGTGCCAGCAGCCAAGGGCGGGAGCTTTACGAGCAGTACTTC. Its translation: CASSQGRELYEQYF.

The genes are TRBV5-6 and TRBJ2-1; TRBD2 is a possible D gene (5 bases). The CDR3 is 16 residues long. V dropped 0 bases and J dropped 5 bases, with 15 bases sitting between them. Germline values: CDR1 SGHDT, CDR2 YYEEEE. The DNA for the CDR3 is TGTGCCAGCAGCTTGGCCCGCCGGACTCCAGACAATGAGCAGTTCTTC. Amino acids: CASSLARRTPDNEQFF.

The V call is TRBV7-9, the J call TRBJ1-2; 7 bases align to TRBD1. Germline assignment: CDR1 SEHNR and CDR2 FQNEAQ (reference sequence). This CDR3 has 14 amino acids. V gave up 4 bases and J gave up 6 bases; unmatched junction bases: 8. CDR3 sequence reads: CASSSTPTGHGYTF. CDR3 bases: TGTGCCAGCAGCTCCACTCCGACAGGGCATGGCTACACCTTC.

CDR3 protein: CASSSSLRGGLVDTDTQYF. CDR3 nucleotides: TGTGCCAGCAGCTCTAGTTTGAGGGGGGGCCTTGTGGACACAGATACGCAGTATTTT. V and J are TRBV5-5 and TRBJ2-3; D possibly corresponds to TRBD2 (7 bases). Trimming took 3 bases from V and 2 from J, leaving 25 bases between them. The CDR3 is made up of 19 amino acids. Germline V gene data show CDR1 as SGHKS and CDR2 as YYEKEE (reference sequence).

The J gene is TRBJ1-2, the V gene TRBV6-5; TRBD1 agrees at 8 bases. In germline, CDR1 is MNHEY, CDR2 SVGAGI. The junction had 6 bases not matched to a gene; V was cut back by 6 bases and J by 3 bases. This CDR3 has 14 amino acids. As DNA, the CDR3 is TGTGCCAGCAGCACAGGGGGGGTGTACTATGGCTACACCTTC. It specifies CASSTGGVYYGYTF.

The chain recombines TRBV6-5 with TRBJ2-2, with D possibly matching TRBD1 (6 bases). Germline V gives CDR1 MNHEY, CDR2 SVGAGI. This CDR3 has 14 amino acids. The ends were cut back, 5 bases at V and 7 bases at J, with 14 bases in the middle. The CDR3 bases are TGTGCCAGCAGTCCGGGACATCCACGCGGGGAGCTGTTTTTT. This sequence encodes CASSPGHPRGELFF.